This T cell receptor beta chain was obtained from a study of T cells after yellow fever vaccination. Trimming took off 5 bases at V and 0 bases at J, with 17 bases between the two ends. Germline-derived CDR1 and CDR2 are DFQATT and SNEGSKA (reference sequence). This CDR3 is built from 16 residues. TCRdb independently ran MiXCR on the 5' RACE reads; one entry per CDR3 protein. The data hold 350,000 to 450,000 distinct CDR3 sequences, with under 7.5% observed a single time. The clonotype originates from a man in his thirties or forties who received the YFV17D yellow fever vaccine. The material was PBMCs, obtained 5 days after the yellow fever booster vaccination. This chain links TRBV20-1 with TRBJ2-4; TRBD1 is a possible D gene (6 bases). CDR3 sequence (DNA): TGCAGTGCTCGAATTTCCGGGACAAGAGCCAAAAACATTCAGTACTTC. Translation gives CSARISGTRAKNIQYF.